The clone carrying this T cell receptor (beta chain) was recorded many times. Construction of the TCR beta libraries employed iRepertoire HTBI primers in conjunction with Arm-PCR of CDR3 regions. TCRdb fed the multiplex PCR reads into MiXCR, producing one record per CDR3 protein. The sample yields 700,000 or so distinct CDR3 sequences, roughly 30% seen once. The data are from a study of regulatory T cells in long-lasting Graves disease. Time point given: persistent/refractory GD, antithyroid drugs over 5 years with positive TRAb. PBMC RNA served as the TCR library source. Germline V lookup: CDR1 SQVTM, CDR2 ANQGSEA. This CDR3 region has 14 residues. Germline trimming cut 2 bases from V and 7 bases from J; bases unmatched to any gene: 8.

The V call is TRBV29-1, the J call TRBJ2-1; 7 bases line up with TRBD2. The receptor was derived from a female donor with Graves disease. This material consisted of peripheral blood mononuclear cells (PBMCs), taken when the disease was refractory, from a patient treated with antithyroid drugs. The CDR3 sequence is CSVETSGNSNEQFF. The CDR3 DNA sequence: TGCAGCGTTGAAACCAGCGGGAATAGTAATGAGCAGTTCTTC.